These 22 T cell receptor beta chains were all obtained from the same sample, sequenced in a study of T cells in Graves' hyperthyroidism and ophthalmopathy. The CDR3 regions of TCR beta were amplified from RNA transcripts. The HTBI set primed first-round TCR CDR3 RT-PCR. TCRdb re-analysed the multiplex PCR reads in MiXCR, keeping a single row per CDR3 protein. The sample contains about 770,000 distinct CDR3 sequences, over 15% of which appear only once. Input material: blood. These receptors all come from a woman aged 45 to 65 with Graves' hyperthyroidism that later progressed to Graves' ophthalmopathy.

This clonotype turned up a few times. This chain joins TRBV4-1 and TRBJ2-5, with D maybe TRBD1 (6 bases). The CDR3 has 16 residues. Trimming left V 4 bases short and J 3 bases short, with 18 bases between. Germline V CDR1 and CDR2: MGHRA, YSYEKL. CDR3 region: CASSPWKQGSKETQYF. CDR3 sequence (DNA): TGCGCCAGCAGCCCGTGGAAGCAGGGGTCTAAAGAGACCCAGTACTTC.

This clonotype has a count of ten or more. V usage is TRBV11-2 and J usage is TRBJ1-2, with 8 bases identical to TRBD1. Germline V gene lookup returns CDR1 SGHAT and CDR2 FQNNGV. V shed 4 bases and J 3 bases; nucleotides not matched to a gene: 7. CDR3 size: 15 residues. CDR3 residues: CASSWFRGPYYGYTF. The CDR3 region has the DNA TGTGCCAGCAGCTGGTTCAGGGGGCCTTACTATGGCTACACCTTC. Full variable domain (remainder filled in from reference TRBV11-2 and TRBJ1-2): EAGVAQSPRYKIIEKRQSVAFWCNPISGHATLYWYQQILGQGPKLLIQFQNNGVVDDSQLPKDRFSAERLKGVDSTLKIQPAKLEDSAVYLCASSWFRGPYYGYTFGSGTRLTVV.

In this sample, this clonotype turned up a few times. This rearrangement joins TRBV2 to TRBJ2-1; TRBD1 might be the D (8 bases). The CDR3 is 17 amino acids. CDR1 and CDR2 from the germline V gene are SNHLY and FYNNEI. V was pared by 0 bases and J by 4 bases, with 16 bases between. In DNA form, the CDR3 reads TGTGCCAGCAGTGAAGCAACACAGGGGGGGTTTTACAATGAGCAGTTCTTC. Encoded protein: CASSEATQGGFYNEQFF.

This clonotype was picked up a small number of times. The rearrangement links TRBV7-9 to TRBJ1-3; no firm D call. Germline V gene data show CDR1 as SEHNR and CDR2 as FQNEAQ (reference sequence). The CDR3 covers 16 residues. Trimming shortened V by 9 bases and J by 3 bases, and 21 bases separated the two germline ends. The CDR3 region is CASGLISLSNGNTIYF. CDR3 DNA sequence: TGTGCCAGTGGCTTGATTTCCCTTTCAAATGGAAACACCATATATTTT. The full variable domain, with the rest looked up from reference TRBV7-9 and TRBJ1-3, is DTGVSQNPRHKITKRGQNVTFRCDPISEHNRLYWYRQTLGQGPEFLTYFQNEAQLEKSRLLSDRFSAERPKGSFSTLEIQRTEQGDSAMYLCASGLISLSNGNTIYFGEGSWLTVV.

There are a few counts of this clonotype. The chain combines TRBV5-4 with TRBJ1-6; D is unresolved. Germline CDR1 reads SGHNT; CDR2 reads YYREEE (reference sequence). V was trimmed by 4 bases and J by 6 bases, leaving 14 bases between them. The CDR3 runs to 15 residues. The CDR3 region has the DNA TGTGCCAGCAGCCAAATGACCCCGGGTAATTCACCCCTCCACTTT. It translates to CASSQMTPGNSPLHF.

This clonotype came up a few times. The chain uses TRBV6-1 and TRBJ1-1; D gene uncertain. Trimming removed 7 bases from V and 0 bases from J, with 21 bases in between. The CDR3 length is 17 residues. Germline loops: CDR1 MNHNS, CDR2 SASEGT. CDR3: CASTGGWAKLLNTEAFF. In DNA form, the CDR3 reads TGTGCCAGCACCGGAGGTTGGGCAAAACTACTGAACACTGAAGCTTTCTTT.

This clonotype occurred a few times. The V and J genes are TRBV20-1 and TRBJ2-1; tentative D call: TRBD2 (5 bases). CDR3 length equals 15 residues. Looked up from germline, CDR1 is DFQATT and CDR2 is SNEGSKA (reference sequence). With 3 bases removed from V and 8 bases from J, the gap between germline ends came to 20 bases. The CDR3, as DNA: TGCAGTGCTAGTGGGTTCGGGGTTCCTTTGGATGAGCAGTTCTTC. It specifies CSASGFGVPLDEQFF.

The V gene is TRBV4-1, the J gene TRBJ2-1, with D unresolved. The germline V gene encodes CDR1 MGHRA and CDR2 YSYEKL. Trimming shortened V by 4 bases and J by 6 bases, and 10 bases separated the two germline ends. The CDR3 length is 13 residues. CDR3 in amino acids: CASSLRQFNEQFF. The CDR3 DNA is TGCGCCAGCAGCCTCAGGCAGTTCAATGAGCAGTTCTTC.

The table lists this clonotype with a few counts. This chain links TRBV4-1 with TRBJ1-5; the match to TRBD1 covers 7 bases. The ends lost 3 bases at V and 2 bases at J; junction bases unmatched: 4. The CDR3 consists of 15 residues. Germline CDR1 is MGHRA and CDR2 is YSYEKL. The CDR3 loop reads CASSHQDRGNQPQHF. The CDR3 bases are TGCGCCAGCAGCCACCAAGACAGGGGCAATCAGCCCCAGCATTTT.

About this clonotype itself: A read error is possible here, since a much larger clone lies one base away. The chain recombines TRBV29-1 with TRBJ2-5; 12 positions agree with TRBD2. Germline CDR1 reads SQVTM; CDR2 reads ANQGSEA. The ends lost 6 bases at V and 6 bases at J; junction bases unmatched: 14. The CDR3 covers 16 residues. The CDR3 DNA is TGCAGCGTCGAGGTGCCTAGCGGGGGGGCAGTGCAGACCCAGTACTTC. Its protein product is CSVEVPSGGAVQTQYF.

Many counts were recorded for this clonotype. The V gene is TRBV7-2, the J gene TRBJ1-2, with TRBD1 as a possible D gene (5 bases). The CDR3 sequence is 14 residues long. Trimming removed 5 bases at V and 4 bases at J, with 14 bases between. Germline V gene sequence: CDR1 SGHTA, CDR2 FQGNSA. The CDR3 protein is CASSLGGGAYGYTF. The DNA of the CDR3 is TGTGCCAGCAGCCTGGGGGGAGGGGCCTATGGCTACACCTTC.

This clonotype occurred many times. V and J are TRBV5-1 and TRBJ2-1; no definite D call. This CDR3 region has 12 residues. The germline V and J ends were trimmed by 2 bases and 5 bases, with 5 bases remaining between them. Germline CDR1 is SGHRS and CDR2 is YFSETQ. The DNA for the CDR3 is TGCGCCAGCAGCTTATTAGACAATGAGCAGTTCTTC. It is translated as CASSLLDNEQFF.

This chain uses TRBV6-9 with TRBJ2-5; TRBD1 matches 7 bases. Germline CDR1 and CDR2: MNHGY and SVAAGI. The CDR3 is 15 residues long. V trimming: 3 bases; J trimming: 1 base; junction bases outside the gene matches: 5. CDR3 nucleotides: TGTGCCAGCAGTTACACTGGGGACAGCCAAGAGACCCAGTACTTC. It yields the protein CASSYTGDSQETQYF.

This clonotype appeared once. V is TRBV5-4 and J is TRBJ2-7; TRBD2 is a possible D gene (5 bases). The CDR3 has 13 amino acids. Trimming took 2 bases from V and 5 from J, leaving 11 bases between them. CDR1 is SGHNT, CDR2 YYREEE, per germline (reference sequence). The CDR3 loop reads CASSFGLGDEQYF. The CDR3 DNA is TGTGCCAGCAGCTTCGGATTGGGAGACGAGCAGTACTTC.

This clonotype was seen repeatedly, ten times or more. V and J are TRBV11-2 and TRBJ1-4, with a weak D call TRBD1 (5 bases). Trimming pared 1 base from V and 8 bases from J, leaving 14 bases between. Germline V gene data show CDR1 as SGHAT and CDR2 as FQNNGV. The CDR3 runs to 15 residues. CDR3 nucleotide sequence: TGTGCCAGCAGCTTAGGGGGGAGTGAGCGGGAAAAACTGTTTTTT. Protein: CASSLGGSEREKLFF.

This chain links TRBV18 with TRBJ1-4, with D possibly being TRBD1 (5 bases). The CDR3 has 16 amino acids. V was shortened by 3 bases and J by 7 bases, with 18 bases between the two germline ends. Germline V lookup: CDR1 KGHSH, CDR2 LQKENI. In DNA, the CDR3 is TGTGCCAGCTCACCCCGTATGAGTGAGGGGAGTGAAAAACTGTTTTTT. Translated, it gives CASSPRMSEGSEKLFF. The entire variable domain, with the rest obtained from reference TRBV18 and TRBJ1-4, is as follows: NAGVMQNPRHLVRRRGQEARLRCSPMKGHSHVYWYRQLPEEGLKFMVYLQKENIIDESGMPKERFSAEFPKEGPSILRIQQVVRGDSAAYFCASSPRMSEGSEKLFFGSGTQLSVL.

Of note for this clonotype: The junction and the germline gene differ at one end; a read error may be behind it. This sequence joins TRBV10-3 and TRBJ1-2; 10 bases are shared with TRBD1. The germline gives CDR1 ENHRY, CDR2 SYGVKD. This CDR3 region has 15 residues. The CDR3 spells CASSYGQGGAYGYTF. Here the CDR3 DNA reads TGTGCCAGCAGTTACGGACAGGGGGGTGCCTATGGCTACACCTTC.

The genes are TRBV12-3 or TRBV12-4 and TRBJ2-1; 8 bases line up with TRBD2. The CDR3 totals 14 residues. Trimming at V came to 7 bases and at J to 2 bases, leaving 4 bases not matched to a gene. The CDR3 bases are TGTGCCAGCACTCTCGGGGGGGCCTACAATGAGCAGTTCTTC. This translates into CASTLGGAYNEQFF.

This clonotype was seen at least ten times. The V and J genes are TRBV7-2 and TRBJ2-7; 10 positions match TRBD2. The V gene end was trimmed by 9 bases and the J gene end by 0 bases; junction bases not matched to a gene: 11. The CDR3 contains 16 residues. Germline V gene sequence: CDR1 SGHTA, CDR2 FQGNSA. The CDR3 protein is CARKGETSGASYEQYF. The DNA of the CDR3 is TGTGCCAGAAAAGGGGAAACTAGCGGGGCCTCCTACGAGCAGTACTTC.

This clonotype showed up many times. The V gene is TRBV7-2, the J gene TRBJ1-2, with TRBD1 matching 7 bases. Germline lookup yields CDR1 SGHTA and CDR2 FQGNSA. V was pared by 2 bases and J by 4 bases, with 13 bases of the junction left unmatched. The CDR3 sequence is 17 residues long. The CDR3 loop reads CASSLLLFRQGLYGYTF. CDR3 sequence (DNA): TGTGCCAGCAGCTTACTCCTTTTTCGACAGGGCCTCTATGGCTACACCTTC.

This sequence joins TRBV3-1 and TRBJ2-3, with 7 bases aligning to TRBD2. V trimming: 0 bases; J trimming: 4 bases; junction bases outside the gene matches: 7. This CDR3 comprises 16 residues. Germline V CDR1 and CDR2: LGHDT, YNNKEL (reference sequence). CDR3 sequence: CASSQDTGGIADTQYF. CDR3 DNA sequence: TGTGCCAGCAGCCAAGATACGGGGGGTATCGCAGATACGCAGTATTTT.

The table lists this clonotype with many counts. DNA of the CDR3: TGTGCCAGCAGCTTAGACCTTGAGAGCGGCGAGACCCAGTACTTC. Protein sequence: CASSLDLESGETQYF. The chain combines TRBV5-6 with TRBJ2-5; a weak D match, TRBD2 (5 bases). V lost 2 bases to trimming and J lost 5 bases, with 16 bases between them. Per the germline V gene, CDR1 is SGHDT and CDR2 is YYEEEE. This CDR3 is 15 amino acids long.